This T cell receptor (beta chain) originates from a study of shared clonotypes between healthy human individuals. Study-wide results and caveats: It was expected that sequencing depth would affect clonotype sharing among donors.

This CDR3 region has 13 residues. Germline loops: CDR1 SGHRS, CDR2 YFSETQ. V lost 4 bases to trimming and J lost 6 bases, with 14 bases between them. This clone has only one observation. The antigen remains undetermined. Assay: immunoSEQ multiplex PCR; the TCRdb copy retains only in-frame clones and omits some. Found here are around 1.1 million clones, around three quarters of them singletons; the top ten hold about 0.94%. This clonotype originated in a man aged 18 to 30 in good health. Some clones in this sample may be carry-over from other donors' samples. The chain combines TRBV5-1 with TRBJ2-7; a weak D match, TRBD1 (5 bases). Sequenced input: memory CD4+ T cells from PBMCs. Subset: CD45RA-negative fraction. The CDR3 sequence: CASSADIGVEQYF. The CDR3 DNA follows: TGCGCCAGCAGCGCGGACATAGGGGTCGAGCAGTACTTC.